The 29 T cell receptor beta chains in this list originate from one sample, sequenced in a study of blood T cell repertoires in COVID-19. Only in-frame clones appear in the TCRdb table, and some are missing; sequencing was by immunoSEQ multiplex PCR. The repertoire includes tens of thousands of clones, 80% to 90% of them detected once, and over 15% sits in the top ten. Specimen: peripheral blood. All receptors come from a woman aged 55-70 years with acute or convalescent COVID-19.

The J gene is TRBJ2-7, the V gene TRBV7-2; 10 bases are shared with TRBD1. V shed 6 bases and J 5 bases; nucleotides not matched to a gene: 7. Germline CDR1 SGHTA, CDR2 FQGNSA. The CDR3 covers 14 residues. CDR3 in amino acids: CASRLPGQGNEQYF. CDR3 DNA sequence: TGTGCCAGCAGATTACCGGGACAGGGGAACGAGCAGTACTTC.

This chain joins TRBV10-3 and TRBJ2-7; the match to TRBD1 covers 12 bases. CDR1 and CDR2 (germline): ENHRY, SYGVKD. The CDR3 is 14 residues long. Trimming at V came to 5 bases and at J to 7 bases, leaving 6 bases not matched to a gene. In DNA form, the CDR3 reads TGTGCCATCAGTCCGGGACAGGGGGCTAGTGAGCAGTACTTC. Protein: CAISPGQGASEQYF.

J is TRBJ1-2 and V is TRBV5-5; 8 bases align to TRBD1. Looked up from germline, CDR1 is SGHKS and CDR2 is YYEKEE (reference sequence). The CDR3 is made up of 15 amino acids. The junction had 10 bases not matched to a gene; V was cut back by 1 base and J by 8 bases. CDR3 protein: CASSLSGGEVEGYTF. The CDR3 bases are TGTGCCAGCAGCTTGTCAGGGGGCGAGGTCGAGGGCTACACCTTC.

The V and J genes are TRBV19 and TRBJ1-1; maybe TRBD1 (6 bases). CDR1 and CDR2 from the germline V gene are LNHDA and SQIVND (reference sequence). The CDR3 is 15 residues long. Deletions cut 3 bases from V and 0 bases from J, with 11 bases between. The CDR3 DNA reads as TGTGCCAGTAGTATTGGACAGACCATGAACACTGAAGCTTTCTTT. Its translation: CASSIGQTMNTEAFF.

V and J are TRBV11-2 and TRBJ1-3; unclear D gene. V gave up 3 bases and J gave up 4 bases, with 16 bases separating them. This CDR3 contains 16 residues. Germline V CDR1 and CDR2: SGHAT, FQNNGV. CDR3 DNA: TGTGCCAGCAGCTTGAGGTTTGACGGGGTCGGAAACACCATATATTTT. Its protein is CASSLRFDGVGNTIYF.

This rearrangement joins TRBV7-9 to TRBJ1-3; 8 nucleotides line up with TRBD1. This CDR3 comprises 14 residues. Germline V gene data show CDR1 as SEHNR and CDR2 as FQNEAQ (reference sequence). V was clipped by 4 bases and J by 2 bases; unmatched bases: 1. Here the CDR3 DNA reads TGTGCCAGCAGCTCGGACAGGGCTGGAAACACCATATATTTT. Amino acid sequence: CASSSDRAGNTIYF.

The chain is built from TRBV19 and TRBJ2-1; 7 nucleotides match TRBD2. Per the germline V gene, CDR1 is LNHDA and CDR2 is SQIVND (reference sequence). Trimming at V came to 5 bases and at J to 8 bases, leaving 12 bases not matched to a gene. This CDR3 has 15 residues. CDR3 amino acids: CASSGSGAVRDEQFF. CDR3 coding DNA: TGTGCCAGTAGTGGCAGCGGGGCAGTACGCGATGAGCAGTTCTTC.

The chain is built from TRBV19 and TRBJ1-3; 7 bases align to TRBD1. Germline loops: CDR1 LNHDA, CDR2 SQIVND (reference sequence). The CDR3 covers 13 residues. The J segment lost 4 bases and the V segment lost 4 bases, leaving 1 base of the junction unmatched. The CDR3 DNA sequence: TGTGCCAGTAGTACGGGACAGGGAAACACCATATATTTT. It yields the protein CASSTGQGNTIYF.

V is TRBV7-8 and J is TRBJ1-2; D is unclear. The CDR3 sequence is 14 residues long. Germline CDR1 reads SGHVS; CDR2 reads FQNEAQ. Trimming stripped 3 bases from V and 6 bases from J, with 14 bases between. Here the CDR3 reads CASSLSKKHDGYTF. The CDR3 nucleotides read TGTGCCAGCAGCTTGTCTAAAAAGCACGATGGCTACACCTTC.

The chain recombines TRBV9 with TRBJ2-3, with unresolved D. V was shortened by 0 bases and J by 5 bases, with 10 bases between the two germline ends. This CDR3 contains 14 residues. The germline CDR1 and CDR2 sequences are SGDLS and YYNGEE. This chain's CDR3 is CASSVGLLVDTQYF. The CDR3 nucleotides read TGTGCCAGCAGCGTAGGGCTCCTAGTAGATACGCAGTATTTT.

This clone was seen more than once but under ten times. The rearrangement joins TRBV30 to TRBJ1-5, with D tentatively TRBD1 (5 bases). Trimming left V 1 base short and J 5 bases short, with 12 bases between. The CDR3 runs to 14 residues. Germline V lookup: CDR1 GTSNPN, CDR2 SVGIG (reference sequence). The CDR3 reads CAWSARRGHQPQHF. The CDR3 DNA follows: TGTGCCTGGAGTGCGAGGAGGGGACATCAGCCCCAGCATTTT.

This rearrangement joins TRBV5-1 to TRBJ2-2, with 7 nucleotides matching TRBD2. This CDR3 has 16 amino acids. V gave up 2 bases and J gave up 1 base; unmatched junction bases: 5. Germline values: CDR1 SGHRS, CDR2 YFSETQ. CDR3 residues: CASSFGLAVNTGELFF. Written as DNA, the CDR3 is TGCGCCAGCAGCTTCGGCCTAGCGGTGAACACCGGGGAGCTGTTTTTT.

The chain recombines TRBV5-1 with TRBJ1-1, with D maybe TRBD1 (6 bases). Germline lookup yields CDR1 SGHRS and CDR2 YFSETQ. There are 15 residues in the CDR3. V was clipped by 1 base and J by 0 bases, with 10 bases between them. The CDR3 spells CASSLWQGMNTEAFF. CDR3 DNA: TGCGCCAGCAGCTTGTGGCAGGGGATGAACACTGAAGCTTTCTTT.

The CDR3 sequence: CAWSVPGGNSPLHF. The CDR3, as DNA: TGTGCCTGGAGTGTACCGGGGGGCAATTCACCCCTCCACTTT. The chain uses TRBV30 and TRBJ1-6, with D possibly TRBD1 on 6 matching bases. Germline V CDR1 and CDR2: GTSNPN, SVGIG (reference sequence). The CDR3 contains 14 residues. V lost 0 bases to trimming and J lost 7 bases, with 10 bases between them.

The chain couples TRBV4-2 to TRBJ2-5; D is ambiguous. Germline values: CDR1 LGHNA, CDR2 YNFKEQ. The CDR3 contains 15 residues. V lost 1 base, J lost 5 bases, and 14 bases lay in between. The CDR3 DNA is TGTGCCAGCAGCCAAGGAGACACCGACCGGGAGACCCAGTACTTC. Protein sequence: CASSQGDTDRETQYF.

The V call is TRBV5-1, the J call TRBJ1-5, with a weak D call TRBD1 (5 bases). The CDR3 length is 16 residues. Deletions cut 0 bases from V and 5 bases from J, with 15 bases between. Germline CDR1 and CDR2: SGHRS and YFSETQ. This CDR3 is CASSLARWGRDQPQHF. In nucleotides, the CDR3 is TGCGCCAGCAGCTTGGCCAGATGGGGCCGTGATCAGCCCCAGCATTTT.

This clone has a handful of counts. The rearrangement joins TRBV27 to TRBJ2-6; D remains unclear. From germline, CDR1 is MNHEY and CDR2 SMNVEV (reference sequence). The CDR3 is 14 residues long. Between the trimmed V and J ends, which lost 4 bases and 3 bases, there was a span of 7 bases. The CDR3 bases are TGTGCCAGCAGTTCGCTAGTTGGGGCCAACGTCCTGACTTTC. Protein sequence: CASSSLVGANVLTF.

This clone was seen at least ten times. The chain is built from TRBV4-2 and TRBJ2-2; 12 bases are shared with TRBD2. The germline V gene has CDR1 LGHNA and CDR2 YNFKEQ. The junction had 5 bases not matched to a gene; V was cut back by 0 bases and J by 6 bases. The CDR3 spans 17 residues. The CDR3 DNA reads TGTGCCAGCAGCCAAGAGCCGGGACTAGCGGGCTCCGGGGAGCTGTTTTTT. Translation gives CASSQEPGLAGSGELFF.

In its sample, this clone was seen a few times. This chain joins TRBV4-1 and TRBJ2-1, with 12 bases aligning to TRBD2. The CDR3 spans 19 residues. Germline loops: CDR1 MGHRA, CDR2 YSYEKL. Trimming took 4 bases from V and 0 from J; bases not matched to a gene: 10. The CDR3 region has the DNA TGCGCCAGCAGCCTCTTAGGACTAGCGGGACCCTCCTCCTACAATGAGCAGTTCTTC. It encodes CASSLLGLAGPSSYNEQFF.

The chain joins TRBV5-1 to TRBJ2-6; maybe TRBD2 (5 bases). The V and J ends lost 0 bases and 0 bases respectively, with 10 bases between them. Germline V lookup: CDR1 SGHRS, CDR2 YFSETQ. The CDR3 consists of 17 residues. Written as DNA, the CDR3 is TGCGCCAGCAGCTTGGAAGCGGCGGCCTCTGGGGCCAACGTCCTGACTTTC. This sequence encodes CASSLEAAASGANVLTF.

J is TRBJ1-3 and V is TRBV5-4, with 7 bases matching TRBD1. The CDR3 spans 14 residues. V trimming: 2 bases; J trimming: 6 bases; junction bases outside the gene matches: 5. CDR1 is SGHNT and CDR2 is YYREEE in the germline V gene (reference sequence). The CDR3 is CASSFKGAENTIYF. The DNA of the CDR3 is TGTGCCAGCAGCTTCAAGGGGGCCGAAAACACCATATATTTT. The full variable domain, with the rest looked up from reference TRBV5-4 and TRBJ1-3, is ETGVTQSPTHLIKTRGQQVTLRCSSQSGHNTVSWYQQALGQGPQFIFQYYREEENGRGNFPPRFSGLQFPNYSSELNVNALELDDSALYLCASSFKGAENTIYFGEGSWLTVV.

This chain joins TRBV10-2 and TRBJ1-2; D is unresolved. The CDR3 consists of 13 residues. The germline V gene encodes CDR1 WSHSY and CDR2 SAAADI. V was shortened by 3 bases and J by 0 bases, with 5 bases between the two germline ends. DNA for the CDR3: TGCGCCAGCAGTGACGCAGCTAACTATGGCTACACCTTC. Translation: CASSDAANYGYTF.

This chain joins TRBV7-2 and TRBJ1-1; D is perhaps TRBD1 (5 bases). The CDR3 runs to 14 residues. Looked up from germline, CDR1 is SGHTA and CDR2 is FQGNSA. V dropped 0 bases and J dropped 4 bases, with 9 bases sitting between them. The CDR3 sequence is CASSLAGGATEAFF. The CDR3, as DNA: TGTGCCAGCAGCTTAGCGGGGGGAGCCACTGAAGCTTTCTTT.

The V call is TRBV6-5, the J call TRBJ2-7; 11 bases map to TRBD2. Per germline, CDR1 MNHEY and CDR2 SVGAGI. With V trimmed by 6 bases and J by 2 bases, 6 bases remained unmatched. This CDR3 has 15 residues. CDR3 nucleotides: TGTGCCAGCAGACTCGGACTAGCGGGCCCCTACGAGCAGTACTTC. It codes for CASRLGLAGPYEQYF.

CDR3 DNA sequence: TGTGCCACCCTACCGGGGGTCTCTGGAAACACCATATATTTT. Amino acids: CATLPGVSGNTIYF. The rearrangement links TRBV10-3 to TRBJ1-3, with D possibly being TRBD1 (5 bases). The CDR3 covers 14 residues. Germline V gene sequence: CDR1 ENHRY, CDR2 SYGVKD. V was shortened by 10 bases and J by 0 bases, with 13 bases between the two germline ends.

The CDR3 DNA reads TGTGCCAGCAGTTTATCCCAGGGGAGGGGTGAAAAACTGTTTTTT. This codes for CASSLSQGRGEKLFF. The chain joins TRBV28 to TRBJ1-4; D may be TRBD1 (6 bases). V lost 1 base and J lost 7, with 13 bases in between. CDR1 is MDHEN, CDR2 SYDVKM, per germline. The CDR3 is made up of 15 amino acids.

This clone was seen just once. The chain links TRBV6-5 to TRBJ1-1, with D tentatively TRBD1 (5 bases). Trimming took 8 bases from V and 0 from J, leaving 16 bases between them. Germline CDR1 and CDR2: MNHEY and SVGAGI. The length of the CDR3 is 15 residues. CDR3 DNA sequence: TGTGCCAGCGGGGCCTCATGGGGCATGAACACTGAAGCTTTCTTT. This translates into CASGASWGMNTEAFF.

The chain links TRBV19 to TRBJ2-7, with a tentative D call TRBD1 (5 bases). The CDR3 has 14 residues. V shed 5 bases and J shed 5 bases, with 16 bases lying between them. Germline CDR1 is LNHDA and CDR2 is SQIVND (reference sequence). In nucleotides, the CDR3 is TGTGCCAGTAGTTTATTGACGGCAGGGCACGAGCAGTACTTC. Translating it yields CASSLLTAGHEQYF.

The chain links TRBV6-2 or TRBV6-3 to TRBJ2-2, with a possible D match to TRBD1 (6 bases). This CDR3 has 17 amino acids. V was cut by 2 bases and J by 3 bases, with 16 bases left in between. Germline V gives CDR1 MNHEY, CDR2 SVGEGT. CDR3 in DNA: TGTGCCAGCAGTTACACGGACAGCCCCGGGGACACCGGGGAGCTGTTTTTT. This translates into CASSYTDSPGDTGELFF.